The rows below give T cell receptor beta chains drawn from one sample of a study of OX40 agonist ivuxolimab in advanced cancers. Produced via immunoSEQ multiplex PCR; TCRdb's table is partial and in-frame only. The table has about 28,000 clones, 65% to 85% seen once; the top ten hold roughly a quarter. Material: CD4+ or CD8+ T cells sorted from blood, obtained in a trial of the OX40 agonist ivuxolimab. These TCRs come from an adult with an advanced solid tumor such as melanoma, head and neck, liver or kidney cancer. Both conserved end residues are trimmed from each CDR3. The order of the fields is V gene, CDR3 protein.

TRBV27 ASSWGQGVEQY
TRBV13 ASSYATGGDYGYT
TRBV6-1 ASSALGLLYGYT
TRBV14 ASSHSRDTHNSPLH
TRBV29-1 SVAITGAGYGYT
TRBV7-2 ASSLIGTTPREQY
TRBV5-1 ASSPGQTFNQPQH
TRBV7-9 ASSSADHNYGYT
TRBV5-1 ASSLVGTGDGYT
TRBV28 ASSPQDRFLHTQY
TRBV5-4 ASSKTSGDNNEQF
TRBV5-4 ASSSSSKVTEAF
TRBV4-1 ASSPMSWANVLT
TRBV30 AWSPISNQPQH
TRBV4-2 ASSHRLAGDDEQF
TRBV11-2 ASGGQEQYEQY
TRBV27 ASSLSGTGWQPQH
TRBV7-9 ASSPGHYEQY
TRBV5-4 ASSPPGGDPYNEQF
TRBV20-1 SARGGDEQY
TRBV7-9 ASSSTQGLSPYNEQF
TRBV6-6 ASSYRTGWGEKLF
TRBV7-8 ASSEWTGPIYEQY
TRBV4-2 ASSQGTYNEQF
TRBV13 ASSSSRTGFISGYT
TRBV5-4 ASSLIETGSQQF
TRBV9 ASSVGQDRTYEQY
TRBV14 ASTLGTLGGYT
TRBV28 ASKGQTYNEQF
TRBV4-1 ASSQDQWTHVPGANVLT
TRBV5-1 ASSTGTSGGETQY
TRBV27 ASSLGASGTHNEQF
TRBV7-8 ASSLHTGELF